Included here is one TCR beta chain sequence, with context. This sample was taken from a study of blood T cell repertoires in COVID-19. Study-wide context: Sites across the United States, Italy and Spain contributed samples from acute and convalescent COVID-19. PBMCs, B-cell-depleted T cells, or T cells provided the cDNA or gDNA that made up the material.

This CDR3 comprises 15 residues. V shed 2 bases, J shed 4 bases, and the junction held 5 bases outside the gene matches. Germline V gene lookup returns CDR1 SGHDT and CDR2 YYEEEE. The method was immunoSEQ multiplex PCR; TCRdb's version includes in-frame clones alone and lacks a portion of them. Of 140,000 to 150,000 clones in the sample, roughly 84% are singletons; the top ten hold around 40%. The rearrangement uses TRBV5-6 and TRBJ1-4; 7 positions agree with TRBD1. Sequencing was done on a sample of peripheral blood. The TCR sequence derives from a human donor in a cohort sampled during active COVID-19. The CDR3 DNA sequence: TGTGCCAGCAGCTTCCTGACAGGGAATAATGAAAAACTGTTTTTT. Its translation is CASSFLTGNNEKLFF.